The T cell receptor beta chain described here comes from a study of blood T cell repertoires in COVID-19. In the study overall: Samples taken during acute and convalescent COVID-19 were collected in the United States, Italy and Spain. PBMCs, B-cell-depleted T cells, or T cells were the source of the cDNA or gDNA that made up the material.

Per the study methods: Estimation of nucleated cell counts relied on the amplification of reference gene primers. The protocol was immunoSEQ multiplex PCR, while the TCRdb copy is restricted to in-frame clones and leaves out a portion. Clonal size and the V and J genes are those of that table, whereas D and trimming came from the DNA. The sample holds over 90,000 clones; roughly 86% are singletons and the top ten take about 10%. From germline, CDR1 is MNHEY and CDR2 SMNVEV (reference sequence). V shed 8 bases and J shed 8 bases, with 20 bases lying between them. The CDR3 is 14 amino acids. What was sequenced was peripheral blood. The chain joins TRBV27 to TRBJ2-3, with D tentatively TRBD1 (6 bases). This clonotype was obtained from a man between 40 and 49 years old with active or convalescent COVID-19. The CDR3, as DNA: TGTGCCAGCTGGGACACCACGAGGCCAGGTACGCAGTATTTT. Its protein product is CASWDTTRPGTQYF.